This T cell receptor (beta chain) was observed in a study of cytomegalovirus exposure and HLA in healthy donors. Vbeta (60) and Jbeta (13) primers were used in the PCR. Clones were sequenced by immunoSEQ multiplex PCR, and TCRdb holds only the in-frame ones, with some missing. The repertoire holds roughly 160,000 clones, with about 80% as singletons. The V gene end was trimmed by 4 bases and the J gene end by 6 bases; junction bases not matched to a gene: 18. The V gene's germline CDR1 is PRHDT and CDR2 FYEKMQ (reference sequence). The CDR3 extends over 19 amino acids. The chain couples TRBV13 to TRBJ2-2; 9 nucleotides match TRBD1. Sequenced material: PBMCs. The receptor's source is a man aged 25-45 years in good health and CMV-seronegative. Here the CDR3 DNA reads TGTGCCAGCAGCTCACAACCCCGGGACAGGGAAGATTTTTCCGGGGAGCTGTTTTTT. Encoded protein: CASSSQPRDREDFSGELFF.